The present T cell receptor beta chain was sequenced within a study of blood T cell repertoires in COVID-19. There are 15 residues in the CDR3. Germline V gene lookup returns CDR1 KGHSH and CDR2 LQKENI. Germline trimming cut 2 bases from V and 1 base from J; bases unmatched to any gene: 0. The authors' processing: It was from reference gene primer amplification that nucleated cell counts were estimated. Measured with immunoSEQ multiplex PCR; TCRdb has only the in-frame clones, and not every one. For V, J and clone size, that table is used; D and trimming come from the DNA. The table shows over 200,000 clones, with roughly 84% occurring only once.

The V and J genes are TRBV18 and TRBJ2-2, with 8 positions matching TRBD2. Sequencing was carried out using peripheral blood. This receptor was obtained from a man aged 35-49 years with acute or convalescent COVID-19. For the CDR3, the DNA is TGTGCCAGCTCACCAGCGGGAGGGAACACCGGGGAGCTGTTTTTT. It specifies CASSPAGGNTGELFF.